The entry that follows covers one TCR beta chain sequence. The data derive from a study of control samples from healthy donors and cancer patients. Germline V gene sequence: CDR1 SGDLS, CDR2 YYNGEE. The CDR3 is 11 amino acids. V was trimmed by 4 bases and J by 4 bases, leaving 5 bases between them. The data were produced by immunoSEQ multiplex PCR, yet TCRdb's version contains in-frame clones alone and is incomplete. The sample includes about 200,000 clones, about 90% of them seen just once. Specimen: blood. The chain carries TRBV9 and TRBJ1-2; D ambiguous. The source is a man aged 30 to 45 in good health. CDR3 bases: TGTGCCAGCAGCCTCCTCTATGGCTACACCTTC. This gives the protein CASSLLYGYTF.